The rows below give T cell receptor beta chains drawn from one sample of a study of Ad26.COV2.S vaccination and SARS-CoV-2 variants. The data were produced by immunoSEQ multiplex PCR, yet TCRdb's version contains in-frame clones alone and is incomplete. The sample shows under 95,000 clones, about four fifths of them seen only once. Sample: peripheral blood, taken after recovery from COVID-19. The receptor set was obtained from a human donor who had recovered from COVID-19. The CDR3 runs from the conserved cysteine through the conserved F or W. Each record gives: V gene, D gene, clone size, J gene, CDR3 protein, CDR3 DNA. A D gene is named only where the DNA matches it firmly. Rows give clone size only sometimes, using once, few, many, or a class for an expanded clone.

>TRBV5-1|TRBD1|-|TRBJ2-2
CASSLRDSRTGELFF
TGCGCCAGCTCGTTACGGGACAGTCGCACCGGGGAGCTGTTTTTT
>TRBV4-1|-|once|TRBJ1-4
CASSQDGGTARGGLFF
TGCGCCAGCAGCCAAGATGGTGGGACTGCCCGTGGAGGACTGTTTTTT
>TRBV14|TRBD2|-|TRBJ2-1
CASSRLLGLAGNEQFF
TGTGCCAGCAGCCGACTCCTGGGACTAGCGGGAAATGAGCAGTTCTTC
>TRBV4-1|-|-|TRBJ2-7
CASSIPGTLSSYEQYF
TGCGCCAGCAGCATACCCGGGACACTGAGCTCCTACGAGCAGTACTTC
>TRBV5-1|-|-|TRBJ1-2
CASSSKKNEVVYGYTF
TGCGCCAGCAGCAGCAAAAAAAACGAAGTCGTCTATGGCTACACCTTC
>TRBV6-2/TRBV6-3|-|-|TRBJ1-2
CASSYMGPYGYTF
TGTGCCAGCAGTTACATGGGTCCGTATGGCTACACCTTC
>TRBV12-3/TRBV12-4|-|-|TRBJ1-1
CASSFNTEAFF
TGTGCCAGCAGTTTTAACACTGAAGCTTTCTTT
>TRBV23-1|-|-|TRBJ1-1
CASSRAAAVWAFF
TGCGCCAGCAGTCGGGCAGCTGCCGTGTGGGCTTTCTTT
>TRBV12-3/TRBV12-4|-|-|TRBJ1-1
CASSLGTEAFF
TGTGCCAGCAGTTTGGGCACTGAAGCTTTCTTT
>TRBV7-2|-|-|TRBJ1-2
CASSHWIGYGYTF
TGTGCCAGCAGCCATTGGATAGGCTATGGCTACACCTTC
>TRBV7-9|-|-|TRBJ1-1
CASSTRLNTEAFF
TGTGCCAGCAGCACACGGCTTAACACTGAAGCTTTCTTT
>TRBV18|-|-|TRBJ2-2
CASSPAGDTGELFF
TGTGCCAGCTCACCGGCTGGGGACACCGGGGAGCTGTTTTTT
>TRBV27|TRBD1|-|TRBJ1-6
CAGQGACNSPLHF
TGTGCCGGACAGGGGGCCTGTAATTCACCCCTCCACTTT
>TRBV7-2|-|once|TRBJ1-1
CASSLSPANTEAFF
TGTGCCAGCAGCTTATCTCCCGCGAACACTGAAGCTTTCTTT
>TRBV19|TRBD1|-|TRBJ1-1
CASSMTGWTEAFF
TGTGCCAGTAGTATGACAGGGTGGACTGAAGCTTTCTTT
>TRBV20-1|TRBD2|-|TRBJ2-2
CSASSGSPSNTGELFF
TGCAGTGCTAGTAGCGGGAGCCCGTCGAACACCGGGGAGCTGTTTTTT
>TRBV2|-|medium-sized|TRBJ2-4
CASSEFQLSGADAKNIQYF
TGTGCCAGCAGTGAATTTCAATTGTCCGGGGCGGACGCCAAAAACATTCAGTACTTC
>TRBV28|TRBD1|-|TRBJ1-5
CATKERQGARQPQHF
TGTGCCACCAAAGAAAGACAGGGGGCAAGGCAGCCCCAGCATTTT
>TRBV28|-|-|TRBJ2-2
CASSLPGLNGELFF
TGTGCCAGCAGCCTCCCGGGCTTGAACGGGGAGCTGTTTTTT
>TRBV28|TRBD2|-|TRBJ2-1
CASTLNLAGESINEQFF
TGTGCCAGCACCCTCAATCTAGCGGGAGAAAGTATCAATGAGCAGTTCTTC
>TRBV29-1|TRBD2|-|TRBJ2-1
CSVGASGYNEQFF
TGCAGCGTTGGGGCTAGCGGCTACAATGAGCAGTTCTTC
>TRBV7-9|TRBD1|-|TRBJ1-2
CASSQGQGAYDGYTF
TGTGCCAGCAGCCAGGGACAGGGGGCTTATGATGGCTACACCTTC
>TRBV27|TRBD2|-|TRBJ2-7
CASSFSGRIYEQYF
TGTGCCAGCAGTTTTAGCGGGAGGATTTACGAGCAGTACTTC
>TRBV27|-|-|TRBJ2-7
CATSQGSYEQYF
TGTGCCACCTCCCAAGGATCCTACGAGCAGTACTTC
>TRBV7-3|-|-|TRBJ2-3
CASRPVAYTDTQYF
TGTGCCAGCAGACCTGTGGCGTACACAGATACGCAGTATTTT
>TRBV24-1|-|-|TRBJ2-1
CATSDRARYNEQFF
TGTGCCACCAGTGATAGGGCCCGGTACAATGAGCAGTTCTTC
>TRBV12-3/TRBV12-4|-|-|TRBJ2-7
CASSSPGYEQYF
TGTGCCAGCAGTTCGCCTGGCTACGAGCAGTACTTC
>TRBV12-3/TRBV12-4|-|-|TRBJ1-2
CASSLDRVVTF
TGTGCCAGCAGTTTAGACAGGGTGGTCACCTTC
>TRBV6-5|-|-|TRBJ1-1
CASRRKVNTEAFF
TGTGCCAGCAGGAGGAAAGTCAACACTGAAGCTTTCTTT
>TRBV11-3|-|few|TRBJ1-6
CASSLAGAGSPLHF
TGTGCCAGCAGCTTAGCGGGGGCAGGGTCACCCCTCCACTTT
>TRBV7-9|-|-|TRBJ1-5
CASSLAGDSNQPQHF
TGTGCCAGCAGCTTAGCAGGGGATAGCAATCAGCCCCAGCATTTT
>TRBV28|-|-|TRBJ1-1
CASSLGPGGTEAFF
TGTGCCAGCAGTTTAGGGCCCGGGGGCACTGAAGCTTTCTTT
>TRBV7-9|-|-|TRBJ2-2
CASSLTNTGELFF
TGTGCCAGCAGCTTGACGAACACCGGGGAGCTGTTTTTT
>TRBV9|TRBD1|-|TRBJ1-1
CASEPIDRGQNTEAFF
TGTGCCAGCGAGCCGATTGACAGGGGTCAAAACACTGAAGCTTTCTTT
>TRBV18|-|-|TRBJ1-2
CASSSSQGYTF
TGTGCCAGCTCATCGTCTCAAGGCTACACCTTC
>TRBV6-2/TRBV6-3|-|-|TRBJ2-7
CASSYNRVTEQYF
TGTGCCAGCAGTTACAACAGGGTTACGGAGCAGTACTTC
>TRBV19|-|-|TRBJ1-1
CASSIGTGLNTEAFF
TGTGCCAGTAGTATAGGTACAGGGTTGAACACTGAAGCTTTCTTT
>TRBV5-6|-|-|TRBJ2-7
CASSPTRDWAYEQYF
TGTGCCAGCAGCCCCACTCGGGACTGGGCCTACGAGCAGTACTTC
>TRBV7-9|-|-|TRBJ2-7
CASSSLDSSIYEQYF
TGTGCCAGCAGCTCCCTAGACTCTTCCATCTACGAGCAGTACTTC
>TRBV6-2/TRBV6-3|-|-|TRBJ2-7
CASSYSSRAPLDYEQYF
TGTGCCAGCAGTTACTCGTCTCGGGCGCCACTAGACTACGAGCAGTACTTC
>TRBV12-3/TRBV12-4|-|-|TRBJ2-1
CASSLEAIEQFF
TGTGCCAGCAGTTTAGAGGCGATTGAGCAGTTCTTC
>TRBV5-1|TRBD2|-|TRBJ2-7
CASSLVEVAGTTEQYF
TGCGCCAGCAGCTTGGTGGAGGTAGCGGGAACAACCGAGCAGTACTTC
>TRBV28|-|-|TRBJ2-6
CASSPGLLSGANVLTF
TGTGCCAGCAGCCCCGGGCTTCTCTCTGGGGCCAACGTCCTGACTTTC
>TRBV5-3|TRBD1|-|TRBJ1-4
CARSRTTGFLNEKLFF
TGTGCCAGAAGCCGAACGACAGGGTTTTTAAATGAAAAACTGTTTTTT
>TRBV6-5|TRBD1|-|TRBJ2-7
CASSSTGSPYEQYF
TGTGCCAGCAGCTCGACAGGGTCCCCCTACGAGCAGTACTTC
>TRBV27|TRBD2|-|TRBJ2-3
CACGLAGYTDTQYF
TGTGCCTGCGGACTAGCGGGTTACACAGATACGCAGTATTTT
>TRBV7-6|TRBD1|-|TRBJ2-7
CASSLEGTGYFYEQYF
TGTGCCAGCAGCTTAGAAGGGACAGGGTACTTCTACGAGCAGTACTTC
>TRBV7-8|TRBD1|-|TRBJ1-5
CASSPDRGLDQPQHF
TGTGCCAGCAGCCCGGACAGGGGGCTTGATCAGCCCCAGCATTTT
>TRBV24-1|TRBD1|-|TRBJ2-1
CATSAIRGPYNEQFF
TGTGCCACCAGTGCTATCAGGGGGCCCTACAATGAGCAGTTCTTC
>TRBV5-5|TRBD2|-|TRBJ2-7
CASSLARLAGLSYEQYF
TGTGCCAGCAGCTTGGCCAGGCTAGCGGGGTTGTCCTACGAGCAGTACTTC
>TRBV6-4|TRBD1|-|TRBJ1-2
CASSVDAGDRGRVAF
TGTGCCAGCAGTGTCGACGCCGGGGACAGGGGGCGCGTCGCCTTC
>TRBV29-1|-|-|TRBJ2-5
CSAQYTILETQYF
TGCAGCGCCCAATACACAATCTTAGAGACCCAGTACTTC
>TRBV19|TRBD2|-|TRBJ2-3
CATQVAGGPTDTQYF
TGTGCCACCCAAGTAGCGGGAGGGCCAACAGATACGCAGTATTTT
>TRBV2|-|-|TRBJ2-2
CASSESDATTNTGELFF
TGTGCCAGCAGTGAAAGTGATGCTACTACGAACACCGGGGAGCTGTTTTTT
>TRBV5-1|-|-|TRBJ2-7
CASSVGATSYEQYF
TGCGCCAGCAGCGTTGGGGCAACCTCCTACGAGCAGTACTTC
>TRBV7-9|-|-|TRBJ1-3
CASSLRLSSGNTIYF
TGTGCCAGCAGCTTAAGGTTAAGCTCTGGAAACACCATATATTTT
>TRBV6-2/TRBV6-3|-|-|TRBJ2-1
CASSYLTGPNEQFF
TGTGCCAGCAGTTACTTAACAGGGCCCAATGAGCAGTTCTTC
>TRBV19|-|-|TRBJ2-3
CASSRGRWADTQYF
TGTGCCAGTAGTCGGGGGCGGTGGGCAGATACGCAGTATTTT
>TRBV2|-|-|TRBJ2-5
CASRLAGAAAAHYSQETQYF
TGTGCCAGCAGGCTGGCAGGGGCTGCAGCCGCCCATTACTCCCAAGAGACCCAGTACTTC